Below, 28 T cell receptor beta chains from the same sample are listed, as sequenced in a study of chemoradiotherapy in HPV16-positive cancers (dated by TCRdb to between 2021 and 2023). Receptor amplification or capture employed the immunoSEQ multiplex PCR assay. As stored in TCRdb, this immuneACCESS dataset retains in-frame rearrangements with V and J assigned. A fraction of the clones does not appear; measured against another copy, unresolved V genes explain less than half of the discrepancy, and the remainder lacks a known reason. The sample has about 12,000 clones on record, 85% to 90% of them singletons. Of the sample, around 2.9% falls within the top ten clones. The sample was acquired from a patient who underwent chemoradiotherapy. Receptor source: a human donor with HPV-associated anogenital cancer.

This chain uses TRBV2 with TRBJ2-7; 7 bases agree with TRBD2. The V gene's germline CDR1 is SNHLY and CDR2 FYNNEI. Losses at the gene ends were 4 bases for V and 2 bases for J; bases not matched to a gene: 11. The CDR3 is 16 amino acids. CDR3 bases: TGTGCCAGCAGTGCCACTATTCTAGCGGATCCCTACGAGCAGTACTTC. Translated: CASSATILADPYEQYF.

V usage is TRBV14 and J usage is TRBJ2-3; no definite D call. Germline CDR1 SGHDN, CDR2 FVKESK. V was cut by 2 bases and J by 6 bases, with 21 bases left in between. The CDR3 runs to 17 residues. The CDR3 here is CASSQRPTLPSMDTQYF. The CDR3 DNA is TGTGCCAGCAGCCAAAGGCCGACTCTACCATCGATGGATACGCAGTATTTT.

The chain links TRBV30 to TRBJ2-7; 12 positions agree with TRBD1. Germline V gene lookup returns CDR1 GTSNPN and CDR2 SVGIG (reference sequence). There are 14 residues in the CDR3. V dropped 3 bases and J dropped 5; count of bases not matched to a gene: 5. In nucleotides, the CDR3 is TGTGCCTGGAGGAGGGGGACAGGGGGCCACGAGCAGTACTTC. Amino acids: CAWRRGTGGHEQYF.

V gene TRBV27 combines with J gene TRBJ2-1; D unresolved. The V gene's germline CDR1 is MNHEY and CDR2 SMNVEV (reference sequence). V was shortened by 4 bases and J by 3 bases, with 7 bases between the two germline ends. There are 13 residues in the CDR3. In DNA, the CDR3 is TGTGCCAGCAGTTCAACTGACTACAATGAGCAGTTCTTC. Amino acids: CASSSTDYNEQFF.

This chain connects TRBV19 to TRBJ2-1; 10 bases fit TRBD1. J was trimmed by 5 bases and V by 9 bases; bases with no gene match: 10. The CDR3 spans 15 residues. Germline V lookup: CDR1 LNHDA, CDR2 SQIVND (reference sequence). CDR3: CASSAGDRGHNEQFF. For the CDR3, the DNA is TGTGCCAGCAGTGCGGGGGACAGGGGCCACAATGAGCAGTTCTTC.

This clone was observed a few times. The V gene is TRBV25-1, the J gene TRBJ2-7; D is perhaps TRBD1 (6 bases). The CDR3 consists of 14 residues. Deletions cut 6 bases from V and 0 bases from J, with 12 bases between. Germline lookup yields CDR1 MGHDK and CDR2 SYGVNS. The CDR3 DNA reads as TGTGCCAGCAGCGGACAGTCCAGCTCCTACGAGCAGTACTTC. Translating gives CASSGQSSSYEQYF.

The CDR3 nucleotides read TGTGCCAGCAGCTTGTGGACAACATATGAAGCTTTCTTT. Translation gives CASSLWTTYEAFF. The chain links TRBV5-6 to TRBJ1-1; possibly TRBD1 for D (5 bases). The CDR3 loop spans 13 amino acids. Trimming left V 1 base short and J 7 bases short, with 11 bases between. Germline V lookup: CDR1 SGHDT, CDR2 YYEEEE. Supplemented by reference TRBV5-6 and TRBJ1-1, the full variable domain reads DAGVTQSPTHLIKTRGQQVTLRCSPKSGHDTVSWYQQALGQGPQFIFQYYEEEERQRGNFPDRFSGHQFPNYSSELNVNALLLGDSALYLCASSLWTTYEAFFGQGTRLTVV.

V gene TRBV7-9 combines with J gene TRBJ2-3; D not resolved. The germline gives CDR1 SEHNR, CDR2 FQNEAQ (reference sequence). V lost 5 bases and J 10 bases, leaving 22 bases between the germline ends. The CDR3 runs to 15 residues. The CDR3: CASSHDSPDPVSQYF. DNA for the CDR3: TGTGCCAGCAGCCATGATTCGCCAGACCCCGTTTCGCAGTATTTT.

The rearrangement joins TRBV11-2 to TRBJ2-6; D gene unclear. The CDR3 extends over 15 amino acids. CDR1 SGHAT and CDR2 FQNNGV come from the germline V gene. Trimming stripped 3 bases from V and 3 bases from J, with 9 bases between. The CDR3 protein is CASSFSLGGANVLTF. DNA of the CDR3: TGTGCCAGCAGCTTTAGTCTGGGTGGGGCCAACGTCCTGACTTTC.

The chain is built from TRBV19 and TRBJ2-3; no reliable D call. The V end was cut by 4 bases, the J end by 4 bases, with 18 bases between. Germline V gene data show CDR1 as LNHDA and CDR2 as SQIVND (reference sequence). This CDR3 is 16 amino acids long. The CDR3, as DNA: TGTGCCAGTAGTAACCTAGGCAGAGCAGTCGCAGATACGCAGTATTTT. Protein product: CASSNLGRAVADTQYF.

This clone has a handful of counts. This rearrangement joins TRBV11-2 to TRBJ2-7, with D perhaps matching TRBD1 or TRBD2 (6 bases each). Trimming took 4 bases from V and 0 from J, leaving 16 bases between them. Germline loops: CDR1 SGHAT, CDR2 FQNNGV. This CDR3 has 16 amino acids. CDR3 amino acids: CASSSPGARTSYEQYF. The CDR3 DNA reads TGTGCCAGCAGCTCCCCGGGGGCTAGAACCTCCTACGAGCAGTACTTC.

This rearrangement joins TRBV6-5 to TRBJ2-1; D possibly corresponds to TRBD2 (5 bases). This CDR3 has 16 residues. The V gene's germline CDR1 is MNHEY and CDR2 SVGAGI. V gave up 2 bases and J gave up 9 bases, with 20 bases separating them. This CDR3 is CASSYMASNIIGEQFF. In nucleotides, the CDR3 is TGTGCCAGCAGTTACATGGCTAGCAATATCATCGGTGAGCAGTTCTTC.

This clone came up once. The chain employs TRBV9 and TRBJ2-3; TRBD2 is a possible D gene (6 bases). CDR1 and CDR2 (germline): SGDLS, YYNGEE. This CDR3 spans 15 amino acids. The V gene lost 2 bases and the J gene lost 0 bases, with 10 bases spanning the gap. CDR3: CASSVTSSSTDTQYF. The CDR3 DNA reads TGTGCCAGCAGCGTCACTAGCAGTAGCACAGATACGCAGTATTTT.

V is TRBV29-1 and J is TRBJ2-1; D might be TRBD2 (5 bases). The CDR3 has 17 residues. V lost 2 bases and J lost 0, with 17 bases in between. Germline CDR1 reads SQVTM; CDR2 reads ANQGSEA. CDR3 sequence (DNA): TGCAGCGTTGAATCCATGCCCGGGGTCAGCTCCTACAATGAGCAGTTCTTC. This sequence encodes CSVESMPGVSSYNEQFF.

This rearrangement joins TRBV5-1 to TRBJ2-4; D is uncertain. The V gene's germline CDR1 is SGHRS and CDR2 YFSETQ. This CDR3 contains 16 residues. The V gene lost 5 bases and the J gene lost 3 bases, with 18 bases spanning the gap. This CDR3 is CASSRDGMMDKNIQYF. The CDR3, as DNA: TGCGCCAGCAGTCGTGACGGAATGATGGACAAAAACATTCAGTACTTC.

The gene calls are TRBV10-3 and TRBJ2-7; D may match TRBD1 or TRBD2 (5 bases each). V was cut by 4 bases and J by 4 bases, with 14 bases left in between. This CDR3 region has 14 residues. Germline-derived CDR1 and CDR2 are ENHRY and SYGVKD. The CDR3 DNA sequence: TGTGCCATCAGTGCTCAGGGAGTACGGTACGAGCAGTACTTC. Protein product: CAISAQGVRYEQYF.

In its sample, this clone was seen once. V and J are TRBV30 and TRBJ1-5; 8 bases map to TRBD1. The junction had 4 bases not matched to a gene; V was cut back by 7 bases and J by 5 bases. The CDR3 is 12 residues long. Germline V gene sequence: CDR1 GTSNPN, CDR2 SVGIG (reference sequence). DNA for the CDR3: TGTGCCTCTAGGACAGGGCATCAGCCCCAGCATTTT. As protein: CASRTGHQPQHF.

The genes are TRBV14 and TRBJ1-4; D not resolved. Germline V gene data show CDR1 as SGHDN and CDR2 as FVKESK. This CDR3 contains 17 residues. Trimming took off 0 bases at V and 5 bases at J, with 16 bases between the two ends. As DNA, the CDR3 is TGTGCCAGCAGCCAAGAAGATCGCATTGGACCAAATGAAAAACTGTTTTTT. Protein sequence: CASSQEDRIGPNEKLFF.

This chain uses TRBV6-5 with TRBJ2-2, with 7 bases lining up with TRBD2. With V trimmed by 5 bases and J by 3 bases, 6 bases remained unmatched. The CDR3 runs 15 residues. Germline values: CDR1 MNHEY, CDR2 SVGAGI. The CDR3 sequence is CASSKLAEYTGELFF. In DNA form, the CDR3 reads TGTGCCAGCAGTAAGCTAGCGGAATACACCGGGGAGCTGTTTTTT.

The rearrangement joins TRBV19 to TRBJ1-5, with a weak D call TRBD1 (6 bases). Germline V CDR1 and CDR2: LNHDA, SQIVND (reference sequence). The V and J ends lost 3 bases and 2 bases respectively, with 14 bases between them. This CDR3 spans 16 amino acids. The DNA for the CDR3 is TGTGCCAGTAGTATCCCCGGGGGCGCAGGCAATCAGCCCCAGCATTTT. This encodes CASSIPGGAGNQPQHF.

The CDR3 DNA follows: TGTGCCAGCAGTGAAAAAAAGGGGGGGGGAGTTAGCGTAAATGAGCAGTTCTTC. Translation gives CASSEKKGGGVSVNEQFF. The chain uses TRBV25-1 and TRBJ2-1, with D perhaps TRBD2 (7 bases). V lost 2 bases, J lost 7 bases, and 24 bases lay in between. The CDR3 is 18 residues long. Germline CDR1 and CDR2: MGHDK and SYGVNS.

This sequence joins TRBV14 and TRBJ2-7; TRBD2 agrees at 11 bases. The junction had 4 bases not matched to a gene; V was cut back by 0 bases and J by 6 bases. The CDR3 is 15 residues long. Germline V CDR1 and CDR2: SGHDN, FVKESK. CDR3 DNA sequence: TGTGCCAGCAGCCAAGACGGGACTAGCGGTCTCGAGCAGTACTTC. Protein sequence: CASSQDGTSGLEQYF.

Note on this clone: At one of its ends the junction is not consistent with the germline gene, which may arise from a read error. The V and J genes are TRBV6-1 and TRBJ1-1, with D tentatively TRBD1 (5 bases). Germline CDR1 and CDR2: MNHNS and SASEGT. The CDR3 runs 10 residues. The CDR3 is CASEGVQQGF. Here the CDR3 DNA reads TGTGCCAGCGAAGGGGTACAACAAGGGTTT.

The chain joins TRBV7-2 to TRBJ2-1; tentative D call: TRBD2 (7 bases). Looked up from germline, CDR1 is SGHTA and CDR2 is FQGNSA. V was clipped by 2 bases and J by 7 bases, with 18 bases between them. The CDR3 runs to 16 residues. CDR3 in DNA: TGTGCCAGCAGCTTAAGGCTAGCGAGGGGGGGGAATGAGCAGTTCTTC. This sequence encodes CASSLRLARGGNEQFF.

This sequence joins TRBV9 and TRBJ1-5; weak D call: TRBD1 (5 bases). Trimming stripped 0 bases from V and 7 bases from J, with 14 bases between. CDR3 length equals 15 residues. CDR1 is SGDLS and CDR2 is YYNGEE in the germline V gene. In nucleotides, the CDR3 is TGTGCCAGCAGCGTAGGAGGAGGGGATGGGCAGCCCCAGCATTTT. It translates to CASSVGGGDGQPQHF.

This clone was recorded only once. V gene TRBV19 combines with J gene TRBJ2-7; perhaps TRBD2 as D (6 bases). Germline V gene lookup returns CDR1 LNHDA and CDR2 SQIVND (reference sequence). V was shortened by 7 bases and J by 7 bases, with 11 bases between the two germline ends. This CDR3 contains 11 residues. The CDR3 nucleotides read TGTGCCAGTAACGGGAGCGGTGAGCAGTACTTC. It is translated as CASNGSGEQYF.

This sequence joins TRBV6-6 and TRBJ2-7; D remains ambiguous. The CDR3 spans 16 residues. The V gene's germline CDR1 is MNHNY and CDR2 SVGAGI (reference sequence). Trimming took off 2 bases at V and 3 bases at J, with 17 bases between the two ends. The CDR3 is CASSYPIGAQLYEQYF. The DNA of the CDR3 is TGTGCCAGCAGTTACCCTATTGGAGCGCAACTCTACGAGCAGTACTTC.

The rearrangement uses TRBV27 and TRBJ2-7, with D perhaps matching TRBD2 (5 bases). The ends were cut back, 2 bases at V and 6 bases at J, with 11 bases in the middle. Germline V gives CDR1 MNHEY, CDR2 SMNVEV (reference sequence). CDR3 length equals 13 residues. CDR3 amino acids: CASSLRDGFEQYF. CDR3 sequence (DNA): TGTGCCAGCAGTTTACGGGATGGATTCGAGCAGTACTTC.